Listed below are T cell receptor beta chains from one sample, sequenced in a study of shared clonotypes between healthy human individuals. Generated by immunoSEQ multiplex PCR, the TCRdb table keeps only in-frame clones and is missing some. Among 800,000 to 950,000 clones listed, about 96% were seen once. The sample was naive CD8+ T cells sorted from blood. The receptors originated from a man aged 25 to 45 in good health. Each CDR3 is given with its conserved first and last residue. D genes are given only for firm matches. For some rows the clone size is stated as once, few or many, or as a class when expanded; others skip it.

J gene,clone size,D gene,V gene,CDR3 protein,CDR3 DNA
TRBJ1-1,NA,TRBD1,TRBV27,CASSLSGTDEAFF,TGTGCCAGCAGTTTATCGGGGACAGATGAAGCTTTCTTT
TRBJ1-2,NA,NA,TRBV5-6,CASSLGARGYTF,TGTGCCAGCAGCTTGGGGGCTAGGGGCTACACCTTC
TRBJ2-7,few,NA,TRBV2,CASSVEAAYEQYF,TGTGCCAGCAGTGTGGAAGCGGCCTACGAGCAGTACTTC
TRBJ1-2,NA,NA,TRBV28,CASSTKTTSLGYGYTF,TGTGCCAGCAGTACAAAAACAACTTCGTTAGGCTATGGCTACACCTTC
TRBJ2-7,NA,NA,TRBV28,CASSWDSYEQYF,TGTGCCAGCAGTTGGGACTCCTACGAGCAGTACTTC
TRBJ2-1,once,TRBD2,TRBV29-1,CSAILSGHNEQFF,TGCAGCGCGATTCTTAGCGGGCACAATGAGCAGTTCTTC
TRBJ2-3,NA,TRBD2,TRBV28,CASSLAGGTDTQYF,TGTGCCAGCAGTTTAGCGGGGGGCACAGATACGCAGTATTTT
TRBJ2-7,NA,NA,TRBV27,CATARADPYEQYF,TGTGCCACCGCGAGGGCGGACCCTTACGAGCAGTACTTC
TRBJ2-2,NA,TRBD1,TRBV10-2,CASKWRGDRANTGELFF,TGCGCCAGCAAATGGAGGGGGGACAGGGCGAACACCGGGGAGCTGTTTTTT
TRBJ2-1,NA,TRBD2,TRBV5-8,CASRSTSGSSYNEQFF,TGTGCCAGCAGGTCGACTAGCGGGAGTTCCTACAATGAGCAGTTCTTC
TRBJ2-1,NA,TRBD2,TRBV15,CATSRDGREYNEQFF,TGTGCCACCAGCAGAGACGGGAGGGAATACAATGAGCAGTTCTTC
TRBJ2-2,NA,NA,TRBV5-5,CASSQPNTGELFF,TGTGCCAGCAGCCAACCGAACACCGGGGAGCTGTTTTTT
TRBJ2-7,NA,TRBD1,TRBV10-3,CAISEPGQGYEQYF,TGTGCCATCAGTGAACCGGGACAGGGCTACGAGCAGTACTTC
TRBJ1-2,NA,NA,TRBV4-2,CASSREGTANYGYTF,TGTGCCAGCAGCCGTGAGGGGACGGCAAACTATGGCTACACCTTC
TRBJ2-1,NA,NA,TRBV27,CASSLVGSNEQFF,TGTGCCAGCAGTTTAGTAGGGTCCAATGAGCAGTTCTTC
TRBJ1-1,NA,NA,TRBV29-1,CSVDSVRSNTEAFF,TGCAGCGTTGATTCGGTCAGATCGAACACTGAAGCTTTCTTT
TRBJ1-3,once,NA,TRBV19,CASSMRAESSGNTIYF,TGTGCCAGTAGTATGAGGGCAGAGAGCTCTGGAAACACCATATATTTT
TRBJ2-1,NA,NA,TRBV6-1,CASSEDPSSAWSFF,TGTGCCAGCAGTGAAGACCCATCAAGCGCCTGGTCGTTCTTC
TRBJ2-5,NA,NA,TRBV11-2,CASSLGDGGEETQYF,TGTGCCAGCAGCTTGGGGGATGGGGGAGAAGAGACCCAGTACTTC
TRBJ2-7,once,NA,TRBV7-9,CASSLTESSYEQYF,TGTGCCAGCAGCCTGACAGAGAGCTCCTACGAGCAGTACTTC
TRBJ2-7,once,NA,TRBV2,CASTETPGSYEQYF,TGTGCCAGCACCGAAACCCCCGGCTCCTACGAGCAGTACTTC
TRBJ2-1,NA,NA,TRBV6-1,CASRTTWYTGNEQFF,TGTGCCAGCAGGACGACATGGTATACGGGGAATGAGCAGTTCTTC